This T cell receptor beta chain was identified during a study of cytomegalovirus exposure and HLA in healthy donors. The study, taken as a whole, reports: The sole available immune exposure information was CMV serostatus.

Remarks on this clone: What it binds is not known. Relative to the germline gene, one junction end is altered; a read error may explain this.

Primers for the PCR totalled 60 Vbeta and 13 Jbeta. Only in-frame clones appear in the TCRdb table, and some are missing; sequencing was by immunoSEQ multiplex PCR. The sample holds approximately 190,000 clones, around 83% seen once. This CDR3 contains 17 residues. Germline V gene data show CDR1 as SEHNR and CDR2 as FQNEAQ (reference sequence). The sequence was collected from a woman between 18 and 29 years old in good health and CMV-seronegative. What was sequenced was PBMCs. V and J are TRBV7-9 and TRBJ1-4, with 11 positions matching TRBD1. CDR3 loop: CSSSSYLTGTGGEKLFF. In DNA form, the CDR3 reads TGTTCCAGCAGCTCCTATCTAACCGGGACAGGGGGTGAAAAACTGTTTTTT.